One and the same sample provided the 30 T cell receptor beta chains below, sequenced in a study of spatial heterogeneity in lung cancer. Each CDR3 protein is one row after TCRdb ran MiXCR on the 5' RACE reads. The sample includes some 7,000 distinct CDR3 sequences, 13% to 15% of them seen just once. Study-level findings and limits: Tumor mutation counts were tracked by expanded intratumoral alpha and beta TCR counts.

Time point indicated: sample taken at primary tumor resection. The antigens these receptors bind are not known. Sequenced here: lung tumor tissue, sampled at surgery. These receptors came from a male donor with early-stage non-small cell lung cancer.

This clonotype is a singleton in its sample. This beta chain turned up in a library designed for alpha chains; as an off-target read, its abundance says little. The chain is built from TRBV7-9 and TRBJ2-3; D not resolved. Trimming stripped 1 base from V and 0 bases from J, with 8 bases between. Per the germline V gene, CDR1 is SEHNR and CDR2 is FQNEAQ (reference sequence). The CDR3 runs to 15 residues. The CDR3 spells CASSLERRSTDTQYF. The CDR3 nucleotides are TGTGCCAGCAGCTTAGAGCGTAGGAGCACAGATACGCAGTATTTT.

A note on this clonotype: This beta chain represents an off-target read in a library built for alpha chains; its size is of limited meaning. The chain uses TRBV11-2 and TRBJ2-1; D is ambiguous. The germline CDR1 and CDR2 sequences are SGHAT and FQNNGV. The V and J ends lost 5 bases and 0 bases respectively, with 11 bases between them. The CDR3 loop spans 15 amino acids. The CDR3 protein is CASSPALSSYNEQFF. The CDR3 DNA follows: TGTGCCAGCAGCCCAGCGTTGAGCTCCTACAATGAGCAGTTCTTC.

In its sample, this clonotype was seen many times. The size of this beta chain means little, since it is a stray read in a library made for alpha chains. The J gene is TRBJ2-1, the V gene TRBV5-1, with TRBD2 identical over 12 bases. The germline V gene has CDR1 SGHRS and CDR2 YFSETQ. After removal of 0 bases from V and 4 bases from J, the junction contained 5 bases not matched to a gene. The CDR3 length is 17 residues. The CDR3 spells CASSLGLAGDPYNEQFF. In nucleotides, the CDR3 is TGCGCCAGCAGCTTGGGACTAGCGGGAGATCCTTACAATGAGCAGTTCTTC.

Comments on this clonotype: Since the library was made to target alpha chains, this beta chain is a stray read and its abundance is not meaningful. The DNA of the CDR3 is TGCGCCAGCAGCCAAGTCCCCGCGAGTAGCGGGACCTACGAGCAGTACTTC. Protein sequence: CASSQVPASSGTYEQYF. This chain links TRBV4-1 with TRBJ2-7, with 8 bases identical to TRBD2. The CDR3 loop spans 17 amino acids. The V segment lost 1 base and the J segment 2 bases; nucleotides outside the gene matches: 10. Germline CDR1 and CDR2: MGHRA and YSYEKL.

This clonotype is classed as medium-sized. The size of this beta chain means little, since it is a stray read in a library made for alpha chains. The chain carries TRBV6-5 and TRBJ1-2; 8 positions agree with TRBD1. The CDR3 is 13 residues long. Trimming removed 6 bases from V and 3 bases from J; junction bases left unmatched: 3. Germline V gene data show CDR1 as MNHEY and CDR2 as SVGAGI. The CDR3 spells CASRPGQDYGYTF. Written as DNA, the CDR3 is TGTGCCAGCAGGCCGGGACAGGACTATGGCTACACCTTC.

By proportion, this clonotype is medium-sized. With the library built for alpha chains, this beta chain is off target and its frequency is not meaningful. V usage is TRBV29-1 and J usage is TRBJ1-2, with D hard to call. The CDR3 contains 12 residues. V was clipped by 1 base and J by 7 bases, with 10 bases between them. Germline V gene sequence: CDR1 SQVTM, CDR2 ANQGSEA. DNA of the CDR3: TGCAGCGTTGAAGTGGGTGGGTTTGGCTACACCTTC. Amino acids: CSVEVGGFGYTF. Full variable domain (missing parts from reference TRBV29-1 and TRBJ1-2): SAVISQKPSRDICQRGTSLTIQCQVDSQVTMMFWYRQQPGQSLTLIATANQGSEATYESGFVIDKFPISRPNLTFSTLTVSNMSPEDSSIYLCSVEVGGFGYTFGSGTRLTVV.

By share, this clonotype ranks as large. The library was prepared for alpha chains; this beta chain is a stray read, so its frequency means little. This chain joins TRBV3-1 and TRBJ1-6; D unresolved. The CDR3 totals 12 residues. Trimming shortened V by 4 bases and J by 10 bases, and 8 bases separated the two germline ends. Germline values: CDR1 LGHDT, CDR2 YNNKEL (reference sequence). CDR3 nucleotides: TGTGCCAGCAGCCTAGTGGAATCACCCCTCCACTTT. This sequence encodes CASSLVESPLHF.

By sample fraction, this clonotype is medium-sized. This beta chain lies outside the target of a library built for alpha chains; its clone size means little. V gene TRBV10-3 combines with J gene TRBJ1-1; 7 nucleotides agree with TRBD1. Trimming removed 9 bases from V and 6 bases from J; junction bases left unmatched: 13. The CDR3 is 14 amino acids. Per germline, CDR1 ENHRY and CDR2 SYGVKD. This CDR3 reads CAIRKGQSDAEAFF. In DNA, the CDR3 is TGTGCCATAAGGAAGGGACAGTCGGACGCTGAAGCTTTCTTT.

This clonotype was observed at least ten times. This beta chain lies outside the target of a library built for alpha chains; its clone size means little. J is TRBJ2-3 and V is TRBV9; D possibly uses TRBD1 or TRBD2 (5 bases each). The germline V gene has CDR1 SGDLS and CDR2 YYNGEE. CDR3 length: 16 amino acids. Trimming removed 3 bases from V and 6 bases from J, with 20 bases in between. The CDR3 DNA reads TGTGCCAGCAGCGGAAAAGTTGGGACCCCATGGGATACGCAGTATTTT. The encoded protein is CASSGKVGTPWDTQYF.

There are a few counts of this clonotype. For a library built for alpha chains, this beta chain is a stray read; little rests on its size. The chain recombines TRBV6-6 with TRBJ1-3; D remains ambiguous. The CDR3 runs to 16 residues. Deletions cut 6 bases from V and 0 bases from J, with 15 bases between. The V gene's germline CDR1 is MNHNY and CDR2 SVGAGI (reference sequence). In DNA, the CDR3 is TGTGCCAGCAGCACGGGAGGGATACACTCTGGAAACACCATATATTTT. Protein product: CASSTGGIHSGNTIYF.

This clonotype is judged large (0.1 to 1%). Since the library was made to target alpha chains, this beta chain is a stray read and its abundance is not meaningful. The chain couples TRBV6-5 to TRBJ1-2; TRBD1 matches 8 bases. There are 14 residues in the CDR3. Germline lookup yields CDR1 MNHEY and CDR2 SVGAGI. Trimming cost V 4 bases and J 2 bases; bases outside gene matches: 3. The CDR3 DNA reads TGTGCCAGCAGTTTACAGGGGGACAACTATGGCTACACCTTC. The encoded protein is CASSLQGDNYGYTF.

There are a few counts of this clonotype. This beta chain is an unintended read in a library built for alpha chains; its size means little. The rearrangement uses TRBV24-1 and TRBJ2-1, with TRBD2 matching 13 bases. Germline trimming cut 3 bases from V and 7 bases from J; bases unmatched to any gene: 11. This CDR3 spans 18 amino acids. Looked up from germline, CDR1 is KGHDR and CDR2 is SFDVKD. CDR3 nucleotide sequence: TGTGCCACCAGTGATCCTGGTCAACTAGCGGGAGGGTGGAATGAGCAGTTCTTC. Translation gives CATSDPGQLAGGWNEQFF.

This clonotype came up many times. This beta chain is an unintended read in a library built for alpha chains; its size means little. The chain is built from TRBV10-3 and TRBJ2-7; D ambiguous. CDR1 and CDR2 from the germline V gene are ENHRY and SYGVKD. V was pared by 9 bases and J by 3 bases, with 9 bases between. The CDR3 is 11 amino acids. The CDR3 DNA reads TGTGCCATTGGTAGCAACTACGAGCAGTACTTC. Its translation: CAIGSNYEQYF.

This clonotype was counted ten times or more. This beta chain slipped into a library made for alpha chains as a stray read, so its size is not meaningful. The chain is built from TRBV4-1 and TRBJ1-2, with TRBD1 identical over 10 bases. The V gene's germline CDR1 is MGHRA and CDR2 YSYEKL. The junction had 8 bases not matched to a gene; V was cut back by 4 bases and J by 3 bases. The CDR3 runs 16 residues. CDR3 coding DNA: TGCGCCAGCAGCCGCAAGGGGACAGGGGAGGACTATGGCTACACCTTC. This codes for CASSRKGTGEDYGYTF.

By frequency in the sample, this clonotype is medium-sized (0.01 to 0.1%). Little can be read into the size of this beta chain, an off-target read in a library designed for alpha chains. The rearrangement uses TRBV4-3 and TRBJ1-6; perhaps TRBD1 as D (5 bases). The CDR3 extends over 14 amino acids. The ends were cut back, 1 base at V and 5 bases at J, with 6 bases in the middle. Germline CDR1 reads LGHNA; CDR2 reads YSLEER. CDR3 region: CASSQGGDNSPLHF. The CDR3 bases are TGCGCCAGCAGCCAAGGAGGGGATAATTCACCCCTCCACTTT.

Details on this clonotype: Because the library targeted alpha chains, this beta chain is an off-target read whose size means little. V usage is TRBV3-1 and J usage is TRBJ1-2; D unclear. The V end lost 1 base, the J end lost 5 bases, and 14 bases lay between the germline ends. Germline V CDR1 and CDR2: LGHDT, YNNKEL (reference sequence). The length of the CDR3 is 15 residues. Here the CDR3 DNA reads TGTGCCAGCAGCCAAGGTCCGGGCTGGAAATATGGCTACACCTTC. This gives the protein CASSQGPGWKYGYTF.

This clonotype was seen more than once but under ten times. This beta chain was picked up by a library intended for alpha chains and is off target, so its count carries little meaning. This chain links TRBV7-7 with TRBJ2-2; 8 bases are a match to TRBD1. This CDR3 has 14 residues. Germline CDR1 is SSHAT and CDR2 is FNYEAQ (reference sequence). V shed 3 bases and J 4 bases; nucleotides not matched to a gene: 1. CDR3 protein: CASSFDRGTGELFF. The DNA of the CDR3 is TGTGCCAGCAGCTTCGACAGGGGCACCGGGGAGCTGTTTTTT.

Concerning this clonotype: This beta chain turned up in a library designed for alpha chains; as an off-target read, its abundance says little. V is TRBV11-2 and J is TRBJ1-2, with no clear D. This CDR3 contains 13 residues. The V and J ends lost 3 bases and 2 bases respectively, with 7 bases between them. The germline gives CDR1 SGHAT, CDR2 FQNNGV. This CDR3 is CASSFGVNYGYTF. CDR3 DNA: TGTGCCAGCAGCTTCGGCGTGAACTATGGCTACACCTTC.

In its sample, this clonotype ranks as large. This beta chain appears as a stray read in a library generated for alpha chains; its size is not informative. The rearrangement links TRBV5-6 to TRBJ1-6, with unresolved D. The CDR3 runs 15 residues. Germline loops: CDR1 SGHDT, CDR2 YYEEEE. V lost 7 bases and J 9 bases, leaving 20 bases between the germline ends. The CDR3 loop is CASDRNRNARSPLHF. In nucleotides, the CDR3 is TGTGCCAGCGATCGAAACAGAAATGCCCGTTCACCCCTCCACTTT.

By share, this clonotype counts as medium-sized. In a library made to pick up alpha chains, this beta chain is a stray read with a size that means little. The chain has TRBV19 and TRBJ2-7; D is ambiguous. V lost 5 bases and J lost 4, with 15 bases in between. CDR3 size: 14 residues. The germline CDR1 and CDR2 sequences are LNHDA and SQIVND (reference sequence). CDR3 bases: TGTGCCAGTAGTCCAACCGACGACCGGTACGAGCAGTACTTC. As protein: CASSPTDDRYEQYF.

Relative to its sample, this clonotype is medium-sized. With the library built for alpha chains, this beta chain is off target and its frequency is not meaningful. The V and J genes are TRBV19 and TRBJ1-2, with D possibly being TRBD1 (6 bases). Trimming cost V 6 bases and J 0 bases, with 14 bases left between them. The germline V gene has CDR1 LNHDA and CDR2 SQIVND (reference sequence). There are 15 residues in the CDR3. CDR3 protein: CASRAGEYPNYGYTF. As DNA, the CDR3 is TGTGCCAGTAGGGCAGGGGAGTACCCTAACTATGGCTACACCTTC. The variable domain in full, completed from reference TRBV19 and TRBJ1-2, reads DGGITQSPKYLFRKEGQNVTLSCEQNLNHDAMYWYRQDPGQGLRLIYYSQIVNDFQKGDIAEGYSVSREKKESFPLTVTSAQKNPTAFYLCASRAGEYPNYGYTFGSGTRLTVV.

At least ten counts were recorded for this clonotype. This beta chain turned up in a library designed for alpha chains; as an off-target read, its abundance says little. CDR3 bases: TGTGCCAGCAGCCCCGACAGGGCTAAACTGTTTTTT. Protein: CASSPDRAKLFF. The chain combines TRBV27 with TRBJ1-4; TRBD1 aligns across 7 bases. The CDR3 runs 12 residues. The V segment lost 6 bases and the J segment 11 bases; nucleotides outside the gene matches: 6. Germline V gives CDR1 MNHEY, CDR2 SMNVEV (reference sequence). Using reference TRBV27 and TRBJ1-4 for the parts outside the CDR3, the full variable domain is EAQVTQNPRYLITVTGKKLTVTCSQNMNHEYMSWYRQDPGLGLRQIYYSMNVEVTDKGDVPEGYKVSRKEKRNFPLILESPSPNQTSLYFCASSPDRAKLFFGSGTQLSVL.

By share, this clonotype counts as large. Being off target in a library aimed at alpha chains, this beta chain has a size of little meaning. The chain is built from TRBV27 and TRBJ1-6; D is unclear. Germline CDR1 and CDR2: MNHEY and SMNVEV (reference sequence). The V end was cut by 5 bases, the J end by 7 bases, with 15 bases between. There are 15 residues in the CDR3. This CDR3 is CASSQLRTSNSPLHF. The CDR3 DNA reads as TGTGCCAGCAGTCAACTTAGGACGTCCAATTCACCCCTCCACTTT.

There are a few counts of this clonotype. Since it is a stray read in a library aimed at alpha chains, this beta chain has a size that is not meaningful. The V call is TRBV12-3 or TRBV12-4, the J call TRBJ1-1; D possibly corresponds to TRBD1 (5 bases). Trimming shortened V by 3 bases and J by 4 bases, and 24 bases separated the two germline ends. This CDR3 contains 18 residues. The CDR3: CASSLRLPFWRGFTEAFF. DNA of the CDR3: TGTGCCAGCAGTTTGCGATTACCTTTTTGGCGGGGCTTCACTGAAGCTTTCTTT.

As concerns this clonotype: The library was prepared for alpha chains; this beta chain is a stray read, so its frequency means little. This chain links TRBV5-5 with TRBJ2-7; D perhaps matches TRBD2 (6 bases). This CDR3 region has 16 residues. Germline loops: CDR1 SGHKS, CDR2 YYEKEE (reference sequence). Trimming took 4 bases from V and 0 from J, leaving 17 bases between them. This CDR3 reads CASSPGLLQSSYEQYF. Here the CDR3 DNA reads TGTGCCAGCAGCCCGGGACTCCTTCAAAGCTCCTACGAGCAGTACTTC.

This clonotype was detected only a few times. The size of this beta chain means little, since it is a stray read in a library made for alpha chains. This chain uses TRBV27 with TRBJ2-5; D unresolved. The CDR3 covers 11 residues. Trimming pared 4 bases from V and 0 bases from J, leaving 0 bases between. Germline V CDR1 and CDR2: MNHEY, SMNVEV (reference sequence). The CDR3 bases are TGTGCCAGCAGTTACCAAGAGACCCAGTACTTC. This encodes CASSYQETQYF.

This clonotype was observed many times. Since it is a stray read in a library aimed at alpha chains, this beta chain has a size that is not meaningful. The rearrangement joins TRBV7-9 to TRBJ2-2; possibly TRBD2 for D (6 bases). This CDR3 comprises 15 residues. Germline V gene lookup returns CDR1 SEHNR and CDR2 FQNEAQ (reference sequence). Trimming took 5 bases from V and 1 from J, leaving 11 bases between them. The CDR3: CASSRDFRNTGELFF. CDR3 DNA sequence: TGTGCCAGCAGCCGGGACTTTCGGAACACCGGGGAGCTGTTTTTT.

Comments on this clonotype: A read error may explain this, as a much larger clone is one base away. Within a library made for alpha chains, this beta chain is off target, and its count is uninformative. The J gene is TRBJ1-5, the V gene TRBV19; a possible D gene is TRBD1 (5 bases). The CDR3 has 14 residues. The V gene's germline CDR1 is LNHDA and CDR2 SQIVND (reference sequence). The CDR3 loop reads CASSAETAYQHQHF. DNA for the CDR3: TGTGCCAGTAGTGCCGAGACAGCTTATCAGCACCAGCATTTT.

On this clonotype: This beta chain is an off-target read within a library intended for alpha chains, so its frequency means little. The rearrangement joins TRBV11-3 to TRBJ2-2; perhaps TRBD1 as D (6 bases). V was cut by 6 bases and J by 5 bases, with 13 bases left in between. The CDR3 consists of 14 residues. Germline-derived CDR1 and CDR2 are SGHNT and YENEEA. In nucleotides, the CDR3 is TGTGCCAGCAGGGGTACAGGGTCTACCGGGGAGCTGTTTTTT. It encodes CASRGTGSTGELFF.

This clonotype came up a few times. This beta chain lies outside the target of a library built for alpha chains; its clone size means little. This chain uses TRBV6-2 or TRBV6-3 with TRBJ1-5, with D possibly TRBD1 on 5 matching bases. The CDR3 loop spans 10 amino acids. Per germline, CDR1 MNHEY and CDR2 SVGEGT. V shed 9 bases and J shed 15 bases, with 15 bases lying between them. The CDR3 DNA is TGTGCCAGTGGGACCCGCGGTTTGCATTTT. Protein product: CASGTRGLHF.